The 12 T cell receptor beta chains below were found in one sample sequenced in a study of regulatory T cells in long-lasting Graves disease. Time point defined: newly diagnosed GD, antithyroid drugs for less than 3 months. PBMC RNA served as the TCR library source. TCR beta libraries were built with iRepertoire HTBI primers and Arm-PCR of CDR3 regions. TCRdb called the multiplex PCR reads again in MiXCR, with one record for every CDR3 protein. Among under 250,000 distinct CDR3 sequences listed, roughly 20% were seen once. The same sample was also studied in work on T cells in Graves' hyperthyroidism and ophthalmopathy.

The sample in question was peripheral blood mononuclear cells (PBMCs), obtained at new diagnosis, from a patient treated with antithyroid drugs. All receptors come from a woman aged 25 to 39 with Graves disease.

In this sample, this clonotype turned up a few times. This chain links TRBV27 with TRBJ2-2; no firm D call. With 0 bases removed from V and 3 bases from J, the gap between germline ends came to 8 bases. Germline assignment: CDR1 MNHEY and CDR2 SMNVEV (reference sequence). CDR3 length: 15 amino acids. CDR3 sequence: CASSLSWLYTGELFF. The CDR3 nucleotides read TGTGCCAGCAGTTTATCATGGCTTTACACCGGGGAGCTGTTTTTT.

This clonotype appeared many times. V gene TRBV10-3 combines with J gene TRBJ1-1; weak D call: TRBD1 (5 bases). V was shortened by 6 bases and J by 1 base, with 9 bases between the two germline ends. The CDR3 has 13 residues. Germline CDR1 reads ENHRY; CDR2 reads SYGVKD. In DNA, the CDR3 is TGTGCCATCAGGGGGCACGAGAACACTGAAGCTTTCTTT. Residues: CAIRGHENTEAFF.

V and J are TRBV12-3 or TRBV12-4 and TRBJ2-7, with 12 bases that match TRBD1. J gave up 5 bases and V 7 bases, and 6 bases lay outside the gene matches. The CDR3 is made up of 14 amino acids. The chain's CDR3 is CASKPGQGAHEQYF. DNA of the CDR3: TGTGCCAGCAAACCGGGACAGGGGGCCCACGAGCAGTACTTC.

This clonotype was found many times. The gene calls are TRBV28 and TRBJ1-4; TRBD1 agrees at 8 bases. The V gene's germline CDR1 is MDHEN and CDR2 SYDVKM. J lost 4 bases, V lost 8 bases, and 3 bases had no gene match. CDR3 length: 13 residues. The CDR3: CASSDRDNEKLFF. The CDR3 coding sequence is TGTGCCAGCTCGGACAGGGATAATGAAAAACTGTTTTTT.

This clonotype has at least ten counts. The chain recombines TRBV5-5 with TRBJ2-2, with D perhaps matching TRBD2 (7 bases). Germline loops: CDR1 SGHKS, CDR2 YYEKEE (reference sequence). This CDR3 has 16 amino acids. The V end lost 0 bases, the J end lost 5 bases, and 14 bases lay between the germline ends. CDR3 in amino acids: CASSLAKGGRTGELFF. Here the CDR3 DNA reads TGTGCCAGCAGCTTGGCCAAGGGGGGGCGAACCGGGGAGCTGTTTTTT. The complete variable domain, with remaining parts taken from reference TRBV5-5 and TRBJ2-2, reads DAGVTQSPTHLIKTRGQQVTLRCSPISGHKSVSWYQQVLGQGPQFIFQYYEKEERGRGNFPDRFSARQFPNYSSELNVNALLLGDSALYLCASSLAKGGRTGELFFGEGSRLTVL.

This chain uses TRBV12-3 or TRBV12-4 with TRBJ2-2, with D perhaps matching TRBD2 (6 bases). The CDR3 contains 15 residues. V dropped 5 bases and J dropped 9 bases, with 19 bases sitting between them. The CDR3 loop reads CASSPTIGSVWELFF. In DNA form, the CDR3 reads TGTGCCAGCAGTCCGACTATCGGGAGTGTCTGGGAGCTGTTTTTT.

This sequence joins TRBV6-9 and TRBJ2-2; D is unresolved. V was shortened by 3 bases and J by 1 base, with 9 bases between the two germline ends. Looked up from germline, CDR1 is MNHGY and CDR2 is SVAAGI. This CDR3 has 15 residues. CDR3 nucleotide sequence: TGTGCCAGCAGTTACGATCGGCTGAACACCGGGGAGCTGTTTTTT. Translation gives CASSYDRLNTGELFF.

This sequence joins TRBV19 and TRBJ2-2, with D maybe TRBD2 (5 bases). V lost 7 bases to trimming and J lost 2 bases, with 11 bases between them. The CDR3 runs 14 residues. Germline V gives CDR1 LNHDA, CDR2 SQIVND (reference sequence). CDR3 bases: TGTGCCAGTACAGACTACCCAAACACCGGGGAGCTGTTTTTT. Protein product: CASTDYPNTGELFF.

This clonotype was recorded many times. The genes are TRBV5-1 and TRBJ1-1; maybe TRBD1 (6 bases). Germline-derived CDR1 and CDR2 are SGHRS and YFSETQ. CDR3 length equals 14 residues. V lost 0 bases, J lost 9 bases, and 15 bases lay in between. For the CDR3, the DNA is TGCGCCAGCAGCTTGGACATACAGGGTTTAAAAGCTTTCTTT. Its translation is CASSLDIQGLKAFF.

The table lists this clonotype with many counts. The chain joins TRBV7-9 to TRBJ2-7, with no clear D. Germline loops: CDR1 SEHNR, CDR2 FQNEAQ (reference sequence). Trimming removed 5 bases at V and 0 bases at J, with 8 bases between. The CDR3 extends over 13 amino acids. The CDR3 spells CASSNLVSYEQYF. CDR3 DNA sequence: TGTGCCAGCAGCAACCTCGTCTCCTACGAGCAGTACTTC.

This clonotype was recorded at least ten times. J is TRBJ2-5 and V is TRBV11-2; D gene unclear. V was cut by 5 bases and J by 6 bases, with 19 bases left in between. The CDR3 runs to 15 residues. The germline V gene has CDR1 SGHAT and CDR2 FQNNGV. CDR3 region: CASSPTGPTEKTQYF. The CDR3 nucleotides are TGTGCCAGCAGCCCCACCGGACCGACTGAAAAGACCCAGTACTTC.

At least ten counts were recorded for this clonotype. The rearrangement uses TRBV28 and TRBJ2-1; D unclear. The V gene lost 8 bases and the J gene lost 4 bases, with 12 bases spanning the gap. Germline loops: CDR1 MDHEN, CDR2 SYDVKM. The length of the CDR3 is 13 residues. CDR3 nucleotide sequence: TGTGCCAGCCAGGCGATCACTTACAATGAGCAGTTCTTC. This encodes CASQAITYNEQFF.